The clone carrying this T cell receptor beta chain was detected only a few times. This record belongs to a study of identical twins. Germline CDR1 reads SGDLS; CDR2 reads YYNGEE. The CDR3 length is 15 residues. V was clipped by 0 bases and J by 2 bases, with 9 bases between them. Unique molecular identifiers were present on the cDNA, which also gained a universal primer site by template switching. TCRdb reanalysed the 5' RACE reads using MiXCR and keeps one entry per CDR3 protein. This table has 500,000 to 550,000 distinct CDR3 sequences, less than 25% appearing once. Healthy Caucasian donors formed the entire cohort. The same data also went into a second study, on T cells expressing NK-cell markers. That work states: Evidence did not settle whether expanded NKG2C+ T cell clones targeted HCMV.

The V call is TRBV9, the J call TRBJ2-1; TRBD1 is a possible D gene (5 bases). The clonotype originates from a woman aged 18-29 years in good health. The material sequenced was CD4+ T cells sorted from blood. The chain's CDR3 is CASSVEQVAYNEQFF. The CDR3 DNA is TGTGCCAGCAGCGTAGAACAGGTCGCCTACAATGAGCAGTTCTTC.